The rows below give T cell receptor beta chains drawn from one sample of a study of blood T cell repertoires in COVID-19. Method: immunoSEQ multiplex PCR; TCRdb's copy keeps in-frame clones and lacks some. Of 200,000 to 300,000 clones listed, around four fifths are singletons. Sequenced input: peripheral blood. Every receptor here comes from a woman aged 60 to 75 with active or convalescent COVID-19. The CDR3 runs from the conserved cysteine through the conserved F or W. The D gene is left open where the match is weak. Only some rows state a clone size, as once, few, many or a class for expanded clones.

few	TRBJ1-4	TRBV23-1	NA	CASSQGKGRTNEKLFF	TGCGCCAGCAGTCAGGGAAAGGGGAGGACTAATGAAAAACTGTTTTTT
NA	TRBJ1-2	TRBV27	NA	CASSLWGGAFDGYTF	TGTGCCAGCAGTCTGTGGGGGGGCGCATTCGATGGCTACACCTTC
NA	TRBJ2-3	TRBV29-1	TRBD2	CSIGSLAGGRDTQYF	TGCAGTATTGGGAGTCTAGCGGGAGGGCGCGATACGCAGTATTTT
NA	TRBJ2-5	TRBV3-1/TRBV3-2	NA	CASSQGLGGETQYF	TGTGCCAGCAGCCAAGGGCTAGGAGGAGAGACCCAGTACTTC
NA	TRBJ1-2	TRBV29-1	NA	CSVEPSARANYGYTF	TGCAGCGTTGAACCCTCCGCGAGAGCTAACTATGGCTACACCTTC
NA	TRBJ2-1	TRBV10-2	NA	CASSGAGADNEQFF	TGCGCCAGCAGTGGGGCAGGGGCCGACAATGAGCAGTTCTTC
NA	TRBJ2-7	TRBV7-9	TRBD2	CASIPVAGASDEQYF	TGTGCCAGCATCCCAGTAGCGGGAGCGTCTGACGAGCAGTACTTC
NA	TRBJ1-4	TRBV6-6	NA	CASSYSLLDEKLFF	TGTGCCAGCAGTTACTCACTGCTCGATGAAAAACTGTTTTTT
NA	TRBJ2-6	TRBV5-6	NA	CASFPFGANVLTF	TGTGCCAGCTTCCCCTTCGGGGCCAACGTCCTGACTTTC
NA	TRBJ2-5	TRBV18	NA	CASSLQGNQETQYF	TGTGCCAGCTCACTGCAGGGAAACCAAGAGACCCAGTACTTC
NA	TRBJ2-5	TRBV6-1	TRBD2	CASSDSSGSWETQYF	TGTGCCAGCAGTGATTCTAGCGGGAGCTGGGAGACCCAGTACTTC
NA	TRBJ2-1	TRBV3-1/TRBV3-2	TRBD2	CASSQEGLATYNEQFF	TGTGCCAGCAGCCAGGAGGGACTAGCAACCTACAATGAGCAGTTCTTC
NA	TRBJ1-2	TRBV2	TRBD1	CAIKTGENSMGYTF	TGTGCCATCAAAACAGGGGAGAACTCTATGGGCTACACCTTC
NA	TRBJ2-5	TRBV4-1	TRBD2	CASSQVGGRVMGWETQYF	TGCGCCAGCAGCCAAGTAGGCGGGAGGGTCATGGGGTGGGAGACCCAGTACTTC
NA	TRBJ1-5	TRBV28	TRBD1	CASSPGQGWGNQPQHF	TGTGCCAGCAGTCCTGGACAGGGTTGGGGCAATCAGCCCCAGCATTTT
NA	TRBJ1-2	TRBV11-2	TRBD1	CASSLGRTGAYGYTF	TGTGCCAGCAGCTTAGGAAGGACAGGCGCTTATGGCTACACCTTC
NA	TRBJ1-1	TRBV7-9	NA	CASSLWQNTEAFF	TGTGCCAGCAGCTTATGGCAGAACACTGAAGCTTTCTTT
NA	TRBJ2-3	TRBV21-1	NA	CASTNPSVKDTQYF	TGTGCCAGCACCAACCCTAGCGTGAAAGATACGCAGTATTTT
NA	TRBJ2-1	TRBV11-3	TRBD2	CASSLSGSSYNEQFF	TGTGCCAGCAGCCTAAGCGGGAGCTCCTACAATGAGCAGTTCTTC
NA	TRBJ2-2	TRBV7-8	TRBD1	CASSYRGDTGELFF	TGTGCCAGCAGCTACAGGGGGGACACCGGGGAGCTGTTTTTT
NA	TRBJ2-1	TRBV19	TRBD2	CASSIESSGGFSSYNEQFF	TGTGCCAGTAGTATAGAGTCTAGCGGGGGGTTTAGCTCCTACAATGAGCAGTTCTTC
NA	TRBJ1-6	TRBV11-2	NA	CASSLRGSYNSPLHF	TGTGCCAGCAGCCTGCGGGGCTCCTATAATTCACCCCTCCACTTT
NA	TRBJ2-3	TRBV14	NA	CASSQDYRGGGTDTQYF	TGTGCCAGCAGCCAAGATTACAGGGGAGGAGGCACAGATACGCAGTATTTT
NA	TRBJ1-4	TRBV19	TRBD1	CASSDEGTGPFPGKLFF	TGTGCCAGTAGCGACGAGGGGACAGGGCCATTTCCCGGAAAACTGTTTTTT
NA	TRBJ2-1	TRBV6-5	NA	CASSYGQGYEQFF	TGTGCCAGCAGTTACGGTCAGGGCTATGAGCAGTTCTTC
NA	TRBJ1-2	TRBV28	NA	CASSLEEQGQLYGYTF	TGTGCCAGCAGTTTAGAAGAACAGGGTCAACTATACGGCTACACCTTC
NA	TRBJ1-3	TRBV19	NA	CARLKAVFICGNTIYF	TGTGCCAGACTCAAGGCGGTCTTCATCTGTGGAAACACCATATATTTT
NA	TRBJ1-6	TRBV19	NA	CASGDIYNSPLHF	TGTGCCTCCGGGGACATCTATAATTCACCCCTCCACTTT
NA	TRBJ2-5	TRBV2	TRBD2	CASSEFAGGPEGETQYF	TGTGCCAGCAGTGAATTTGCGGGGGGGCCGGAAGGAGAGACCCAGTACTTC
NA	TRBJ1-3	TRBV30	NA	CAWSGGNTIYF	TGTGCCTGGAGTGGAGGGAACACCATATATTTT
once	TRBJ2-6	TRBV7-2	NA	CASSLSVSGANVLTF	TGTGCCAGCAGCTTATCAGTCTCTGGGGCCAACGTCCTGACTTTC
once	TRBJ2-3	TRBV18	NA	CASSLASSTSTDTQYF	TGTGCCAGCTCCTTAGCAAGCTCAACTAGCACAGATACGCAGTATTTT
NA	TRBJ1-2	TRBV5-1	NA	CASSLFSANYGYTF	TGCGCCAGCAGCTTGTTTTCAGCTAACTATGGCTACACCTTC
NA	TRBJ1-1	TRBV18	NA	CASSPRATGPNTEAFF	TGTGCCAGCTCACCACGCGCGACAGGACCGAACACTGAAGCTTTCTTT
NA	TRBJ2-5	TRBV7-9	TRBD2	CASSLSPGGTQETQYF	TGTGCCAGCAGCTTATCTCCCGGGGGGACTCAAGAGACCCAGTACTTC
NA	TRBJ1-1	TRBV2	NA	CASNRQLYTEAFF	TGTGCCAGCAACCGACAGCTTTACACTGAAGCTTTCTTT
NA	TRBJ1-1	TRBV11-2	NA	CASSLVRWQGPNTEAFF	TGTGCCAGCAGCTTAGTGAGGTGGCAGGGGCCCAACACTGAAGCTTTCTTT
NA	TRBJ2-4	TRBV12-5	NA	CASGFDSGGLKNIQYF	TGTGCTAGTGGTTTCGATTCCGGGGGACTGAAAAACATTCAGTACTTC
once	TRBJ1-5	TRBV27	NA	CASSPGGGNSNQPQHF	TGTGCCAGCAGTCCAGGCGGGGGGAATAGCAATCAGCCCCAGCATTTT
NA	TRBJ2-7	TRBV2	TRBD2	CASKSDLAGETYEQYF	TGTGCCAGCAAAAGCGACTTAGCGGGAGAGACCTACGAGCAGTACTTC
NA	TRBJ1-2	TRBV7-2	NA	CASSLPSTRNYGYTF	TGTGCCAGCAGCCTCCCCTCGACACGCAACTATGGCTACACCTTC
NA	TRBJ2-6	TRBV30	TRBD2	CAWRGRVSDFSSGANVLTF	TGTGCCTGGAGAGGGAGGGTTAGTGATTTCAGCTCTGGGGCCAACGTCCTGACTTTC
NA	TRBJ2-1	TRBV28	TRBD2	CASSLQPSGGEQFF	TGTGCCAGCAGTTTACAGCCTAGCGGGGGGGAGCAGTTCTTC
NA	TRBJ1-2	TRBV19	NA	CASSTYPGPGGDGYTF	TGTGCCAGTAGTACCTACCCCGGACCGGGAGGCGATGGCTACACCTTC
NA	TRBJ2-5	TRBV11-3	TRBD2	CASQVGGGAEETQYF	TGTGCCAGCCAGGTTGGCGGGGGGGCAGAAGAGACCCAGTACTTC
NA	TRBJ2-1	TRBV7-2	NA	CASSPAYNEQFF	TGTGCCAGCAGCCCCGCCTACAATGAGCAGTTCTTC
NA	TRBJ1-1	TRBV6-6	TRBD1	CASSYSADRGGTEAFF	TGTGCCAGCAGTTACTCGGCCGACAGGGGGGGCACTGAAGCTTTCTTT
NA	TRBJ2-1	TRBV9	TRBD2	CASSLGLAYNEQFF	TGTGCCAGCAGCCTTGGACTAGCCTACAATGAGCAGTTCTTC
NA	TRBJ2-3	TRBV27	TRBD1	CASSLTPALGQGTSDTQYF	TGTGCCAGCAGTCTCACTCCTGCTTTGGGACAGGGAACGTCAGATACGCAGTATTTT
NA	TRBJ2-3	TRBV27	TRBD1	CASSFGQGGTDTQYF	TGTGCCAGCAGTTTCGGACAGGGGGGCACAGATACGCAGTATTTT
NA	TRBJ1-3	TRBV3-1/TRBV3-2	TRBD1	CASSPGTVGGNTIYF	TGTGCCAGCAGCCCCGGGACAGTTGGGGGAAACACCATATATTTT
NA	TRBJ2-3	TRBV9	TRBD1	CASSVGGQGFDTQYF	TGTGCCAGCAGCGTAGGGGGACAGGGGTTCGATACGCAGTATTTT
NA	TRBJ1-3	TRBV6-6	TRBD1	CASREQGDGNTIYF	TGTGCCAGCAGGGAACAGGGGGATGGAAACACCATATATTTT
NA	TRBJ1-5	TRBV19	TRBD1	CASSIGSGTANQPQHF	TGTGCCAGTAGTATAGGGTCCGGGACAGCTAATCAGCCCCAGCATTTT